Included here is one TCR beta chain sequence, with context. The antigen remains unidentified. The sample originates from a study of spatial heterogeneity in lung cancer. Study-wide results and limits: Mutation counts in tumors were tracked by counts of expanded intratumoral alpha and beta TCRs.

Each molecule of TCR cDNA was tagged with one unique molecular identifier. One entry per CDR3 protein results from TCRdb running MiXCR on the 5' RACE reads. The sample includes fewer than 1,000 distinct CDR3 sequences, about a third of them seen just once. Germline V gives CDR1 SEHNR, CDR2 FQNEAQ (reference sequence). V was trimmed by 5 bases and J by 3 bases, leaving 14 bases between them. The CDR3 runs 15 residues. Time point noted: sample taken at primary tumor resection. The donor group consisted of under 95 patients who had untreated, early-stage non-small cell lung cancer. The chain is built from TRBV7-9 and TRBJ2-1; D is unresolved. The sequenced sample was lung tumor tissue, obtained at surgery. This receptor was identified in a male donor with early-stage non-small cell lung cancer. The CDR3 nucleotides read TGTGCCAGCAGCCTGTTTGCACCGTTCTACAATGAGCAGTTCTTC. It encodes CASSLFAPFYNEQFF. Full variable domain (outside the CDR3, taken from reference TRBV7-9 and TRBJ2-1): DTGVSQNPRHKITKRGQNVTFRCDPISEHNRLYWYRQTLGQGPEFLTYFQNEAQLEKSRLLSDRFSAERPKGSFSTLEIQRTEQGDSAMYLCASSLFAPFYNEQFFGPGTRLTVL.